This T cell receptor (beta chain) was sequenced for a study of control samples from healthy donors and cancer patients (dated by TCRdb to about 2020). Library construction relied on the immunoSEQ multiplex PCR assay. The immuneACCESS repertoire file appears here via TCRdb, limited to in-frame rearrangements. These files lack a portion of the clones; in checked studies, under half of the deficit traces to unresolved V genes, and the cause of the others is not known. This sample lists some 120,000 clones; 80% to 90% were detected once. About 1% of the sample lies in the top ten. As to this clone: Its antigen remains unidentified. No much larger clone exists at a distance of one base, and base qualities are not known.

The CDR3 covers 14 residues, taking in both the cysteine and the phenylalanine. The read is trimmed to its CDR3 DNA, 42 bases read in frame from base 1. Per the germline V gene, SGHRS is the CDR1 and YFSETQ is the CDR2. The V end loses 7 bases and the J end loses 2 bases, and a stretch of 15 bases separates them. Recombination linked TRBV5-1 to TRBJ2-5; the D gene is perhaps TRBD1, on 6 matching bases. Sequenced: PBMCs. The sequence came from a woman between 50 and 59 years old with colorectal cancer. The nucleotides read TGCGCCAGCGCACCTGGCGGACAGCAAGAGACCCAGTACTTC. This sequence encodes CASAPGGQQETQYF.